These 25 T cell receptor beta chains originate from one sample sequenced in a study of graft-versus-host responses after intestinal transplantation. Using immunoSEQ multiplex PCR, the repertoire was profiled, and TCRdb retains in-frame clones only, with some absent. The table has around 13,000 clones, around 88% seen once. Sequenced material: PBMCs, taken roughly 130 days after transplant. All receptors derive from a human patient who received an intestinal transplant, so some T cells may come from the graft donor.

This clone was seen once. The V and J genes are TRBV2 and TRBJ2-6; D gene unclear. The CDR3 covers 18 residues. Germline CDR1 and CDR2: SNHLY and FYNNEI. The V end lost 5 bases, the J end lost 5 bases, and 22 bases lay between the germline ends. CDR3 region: CASSCRIYRYSRANVLTF. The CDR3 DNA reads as TGTGCCAGCAGTTGTAGGATTTACCGATACAGTCGGGCCAACGTCCTGACTTTC.

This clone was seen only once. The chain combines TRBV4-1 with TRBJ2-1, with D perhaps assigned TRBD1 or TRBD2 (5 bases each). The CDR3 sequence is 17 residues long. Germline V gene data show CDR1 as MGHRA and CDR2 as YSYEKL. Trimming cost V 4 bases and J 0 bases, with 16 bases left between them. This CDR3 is CASSRDETRSSYNEQFF. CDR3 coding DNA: TGCGCCAGCAGCCGGGACGAGACTCGAAGCTCCTACAATGAGCAGTTCTTC.

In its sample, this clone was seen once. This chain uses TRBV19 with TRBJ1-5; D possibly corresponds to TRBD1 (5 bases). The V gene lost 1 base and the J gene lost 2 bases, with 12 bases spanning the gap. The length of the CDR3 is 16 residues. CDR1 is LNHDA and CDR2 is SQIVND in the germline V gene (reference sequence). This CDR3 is CASSIAGGMGNQPQHF. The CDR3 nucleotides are TGTGCCAGTAGTATAGCCGGGGGGATGGGCAATCAGCCCCAGCATTTT.

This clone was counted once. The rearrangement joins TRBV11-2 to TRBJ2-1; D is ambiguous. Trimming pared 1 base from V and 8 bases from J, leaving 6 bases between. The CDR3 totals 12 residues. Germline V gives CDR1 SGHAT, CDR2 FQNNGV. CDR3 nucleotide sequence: TGTGCCAGCAGCTTAGTTCGGTATGAGCAGTTCTTC. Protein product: CASSLVRYEQFF.

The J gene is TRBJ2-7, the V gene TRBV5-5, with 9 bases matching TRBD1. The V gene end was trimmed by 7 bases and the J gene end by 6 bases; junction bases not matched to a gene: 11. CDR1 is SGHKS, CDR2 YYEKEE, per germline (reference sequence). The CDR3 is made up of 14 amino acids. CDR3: CASGPGTGYVEQYF. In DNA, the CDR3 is TGTGCCAGCGGGCCCGGGACAGGGTATGTCGAGCAGTACTTC.

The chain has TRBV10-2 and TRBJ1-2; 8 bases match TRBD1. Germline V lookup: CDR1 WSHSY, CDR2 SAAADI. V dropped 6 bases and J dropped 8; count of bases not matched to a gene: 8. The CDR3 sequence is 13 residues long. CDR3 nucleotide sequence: TGCGCCAGCAGAAGGGGACAGGATCGGGGCTACACCTTC. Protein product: CASRRGQDRGYTF.

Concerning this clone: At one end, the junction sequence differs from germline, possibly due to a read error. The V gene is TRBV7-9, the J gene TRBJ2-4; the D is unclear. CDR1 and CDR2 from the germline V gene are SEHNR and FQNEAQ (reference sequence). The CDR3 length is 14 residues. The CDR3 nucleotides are TGTGCCAGCAGCCAAGACCCAGGCATGCCTGTCCAATTTTTC. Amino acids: CASSQDPGMPVQFF.

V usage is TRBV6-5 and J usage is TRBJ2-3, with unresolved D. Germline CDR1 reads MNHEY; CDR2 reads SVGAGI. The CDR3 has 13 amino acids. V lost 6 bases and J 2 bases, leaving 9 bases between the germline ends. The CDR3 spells CASRVALTDTQYF. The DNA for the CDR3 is TGTGCCAGCAGGGTCGCCCTCACAGATACGCAGTATTTT.

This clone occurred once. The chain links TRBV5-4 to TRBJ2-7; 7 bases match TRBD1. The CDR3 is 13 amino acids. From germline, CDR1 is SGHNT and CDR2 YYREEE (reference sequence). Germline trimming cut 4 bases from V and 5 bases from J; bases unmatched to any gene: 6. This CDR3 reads CASSLEDRDEQYF. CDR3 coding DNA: TGTGCCAGCAGCCTAGAAGACAGGGACGAGCAGTACTTC. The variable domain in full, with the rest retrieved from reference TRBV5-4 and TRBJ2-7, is ETGVTQSPTHLIKTRGQQVTLRCSSQSGHNTVSWYQQALGQGPQFIFQYYREEENGRGNFPPRFSGLQFPNYSSELNVNALELDDSALYLCASSLEDRDEQYFGPGTRLTVT.

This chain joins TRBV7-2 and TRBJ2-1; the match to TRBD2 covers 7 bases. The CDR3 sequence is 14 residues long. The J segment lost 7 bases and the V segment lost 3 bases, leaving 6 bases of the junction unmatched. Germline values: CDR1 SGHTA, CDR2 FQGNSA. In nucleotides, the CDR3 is TGTGCCAGCAGCTTCCAAAGCGGGAAAAATGAGCAGTTCTTC. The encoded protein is CASSFQSGKNEQFF. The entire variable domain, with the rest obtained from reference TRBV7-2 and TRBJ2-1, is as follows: GAGVSQSPSNKVTEKGKDVELRCDPISGHTALYWYRQSLGQGLEFLIYFQGNSAPDKSGLPSDRFSAERTGGSVSTLTIQRTQQEDSAVYLCASSFQSGKNEQFFGPGTRLTVL.

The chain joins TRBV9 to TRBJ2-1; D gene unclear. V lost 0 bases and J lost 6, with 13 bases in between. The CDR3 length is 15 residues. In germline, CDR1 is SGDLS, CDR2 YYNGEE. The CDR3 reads CASSVVSANINEQFF. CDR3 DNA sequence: TGTGCCAGCAGCGTAGTCTCGGCTAACATCAATGAGCAGTTCTTC.

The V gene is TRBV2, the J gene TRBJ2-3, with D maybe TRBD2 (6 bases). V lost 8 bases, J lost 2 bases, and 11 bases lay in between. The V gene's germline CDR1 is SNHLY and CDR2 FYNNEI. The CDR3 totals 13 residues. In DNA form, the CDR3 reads TGTGCCAGCGGGACGGACTACACAGATACGCAGTATTTT. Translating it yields CASGTDYTDTQYF.

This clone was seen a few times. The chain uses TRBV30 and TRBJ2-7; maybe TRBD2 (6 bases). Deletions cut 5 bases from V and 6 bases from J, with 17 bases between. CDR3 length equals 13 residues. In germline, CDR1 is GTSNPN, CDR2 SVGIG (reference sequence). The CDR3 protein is CAWGGLAYSEQYF. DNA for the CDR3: TGTGCCTGGGGTGGGCTAGCGTATTCCGAGCAGTACTTC.

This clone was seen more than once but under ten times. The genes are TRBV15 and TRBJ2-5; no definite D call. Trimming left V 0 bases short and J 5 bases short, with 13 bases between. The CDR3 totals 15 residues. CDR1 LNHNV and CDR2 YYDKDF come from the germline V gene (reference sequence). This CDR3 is CATSRDREGPETQYF. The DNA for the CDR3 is TGTGCCACCAGCAGAGATAGGGAAGGGCCCGAGACCCAGTACTTC.

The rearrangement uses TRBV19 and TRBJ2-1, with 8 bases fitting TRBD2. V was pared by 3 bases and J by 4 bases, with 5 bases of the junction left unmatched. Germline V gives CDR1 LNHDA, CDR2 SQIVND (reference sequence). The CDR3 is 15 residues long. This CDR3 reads CASSMGTSGYNEQFF. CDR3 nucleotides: TGTGCCAGTAGTATGGGAACTAGCGGTTACAATGAGCAGTTCTTC.

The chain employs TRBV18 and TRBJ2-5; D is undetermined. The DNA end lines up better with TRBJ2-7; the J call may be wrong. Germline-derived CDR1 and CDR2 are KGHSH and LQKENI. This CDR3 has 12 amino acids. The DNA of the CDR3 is TGTGCCAGCTCACAGGGATTTGACGAGCAGTACTTC. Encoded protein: CASSQGFDEQYF.

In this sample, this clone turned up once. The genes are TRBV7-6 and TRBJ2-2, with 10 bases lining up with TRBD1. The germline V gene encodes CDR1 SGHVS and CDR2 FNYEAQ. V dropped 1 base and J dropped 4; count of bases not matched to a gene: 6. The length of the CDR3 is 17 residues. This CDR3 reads CASSLVTGGGGTGELFF. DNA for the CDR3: TGTGCCAGCAGCTTAGTGACAGGGGGCGGTGGCACCGGGGAGCTGTTTTTT. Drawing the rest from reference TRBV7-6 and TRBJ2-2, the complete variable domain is GAGVSQSPRYKVTKRGQDVALRCDPISGHVSLYWYRQALGQGPEFLTYFNYEAQQDKSGLPNDRFSAERPEGSISTLTIQRTEQRDSAMYRCASSLVTGGGGTGELFFGEGSRLTVL.

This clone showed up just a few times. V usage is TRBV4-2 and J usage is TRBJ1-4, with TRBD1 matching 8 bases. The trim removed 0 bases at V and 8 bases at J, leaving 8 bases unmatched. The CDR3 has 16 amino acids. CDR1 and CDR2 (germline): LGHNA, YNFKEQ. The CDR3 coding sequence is TGTGCCAGCAGCCAAGAAAGCGGACAGGGAAGCGAAAAACTGTTTTTT. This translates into CASSQESGQGSEKLFF.

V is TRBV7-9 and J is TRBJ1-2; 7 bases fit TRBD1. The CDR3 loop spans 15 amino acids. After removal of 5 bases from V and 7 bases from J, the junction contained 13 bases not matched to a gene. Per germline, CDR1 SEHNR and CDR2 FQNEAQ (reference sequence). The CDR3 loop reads CASSDTDRVGAGYTF. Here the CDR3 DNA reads TGTGCCAGCAGCGACACCGACAGGGTAGGTGCTGGCTACACCTTC.

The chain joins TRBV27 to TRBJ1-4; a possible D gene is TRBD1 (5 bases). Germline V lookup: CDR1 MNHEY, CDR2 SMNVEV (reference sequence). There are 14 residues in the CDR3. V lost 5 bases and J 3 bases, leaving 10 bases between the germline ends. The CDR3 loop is CASSPGRANEKLFF. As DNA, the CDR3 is TGTGCCAGCAGTCCAGGGAGGGCTAATGAAAAACTGTTTTTT.

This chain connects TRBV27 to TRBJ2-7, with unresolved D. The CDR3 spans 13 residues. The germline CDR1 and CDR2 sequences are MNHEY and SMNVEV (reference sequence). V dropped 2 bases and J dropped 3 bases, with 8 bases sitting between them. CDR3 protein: CASSLGRNYEQYF. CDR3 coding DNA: TGTGCCAGCAGTTTAGGCAGAAACTACGAGCAGTACTTC.

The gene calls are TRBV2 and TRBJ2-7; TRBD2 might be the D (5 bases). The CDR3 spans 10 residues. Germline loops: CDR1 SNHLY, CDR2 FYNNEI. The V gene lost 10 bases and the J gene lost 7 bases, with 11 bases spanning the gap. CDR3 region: CATRTGEQYF. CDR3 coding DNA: TGTGCCACAAGAACGGGAGAGCAGTACTTC.

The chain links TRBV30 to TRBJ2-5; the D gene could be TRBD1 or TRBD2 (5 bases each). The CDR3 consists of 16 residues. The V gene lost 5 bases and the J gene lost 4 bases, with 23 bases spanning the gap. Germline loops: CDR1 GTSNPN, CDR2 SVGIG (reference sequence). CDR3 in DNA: TGTGCCTGGCTCAGCCAGGGAGCCCGGTCTCGAGAGACCCAGTACTTC. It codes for CAWLSQGARSRETQYF.

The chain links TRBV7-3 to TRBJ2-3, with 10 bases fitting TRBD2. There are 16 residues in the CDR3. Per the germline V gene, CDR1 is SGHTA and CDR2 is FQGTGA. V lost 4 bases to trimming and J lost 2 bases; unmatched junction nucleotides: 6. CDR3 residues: CASSSITSGATDTQYF. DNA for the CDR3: TGTGCCAGCAGCTCCATAACTAGCGGGGCCACAGATACGCAGTATTTT.

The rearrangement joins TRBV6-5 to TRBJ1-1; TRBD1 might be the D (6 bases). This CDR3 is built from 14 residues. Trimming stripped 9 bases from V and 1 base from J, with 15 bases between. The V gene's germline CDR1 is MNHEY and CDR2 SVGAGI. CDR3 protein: CASEGGGGNTEAFF. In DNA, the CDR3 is TGTGCCAGTGAGGGGGGAGGAGGGAACACTGAAGCTTTCTTT.